A selection of T cell receptor beta chains follows, all from one sample in a study of blood T cells in healthy people across ages. TCRdb reprocessed the 5' RACE reads with MiXCR, giving one entry per CDR3 protein. The data show roughly 900,000 distinct CDR3 sequences, about 28% seen once. Sequencing used blood. These receptors originate from a woman aged 80 or over in good health. Each CDR3 is given with its conserved first and last residue. D genes are given only for firm matches. Size values are once, few and many counts, or a class for expanded clones, and some rows have none.

CDR3aa	CDR3nt	v_gene	j_gene	d_gene	abundance
CSASPGATSYEQYF	TGCAGTGCTAGTCCAGGGGCCACGTCCTACGAGCAGTACTTC	TRBV20-1	TRBJ2-7	NA	NA
CASSSSNRETQYF	TGTGCCAGCAGCTCATCCAATAGAGAGACCCAGTACTTC	TRBV7-2	TRBJ2-5	NA	many
CSANLAGGRNTQYF	TGCAGTGCTAACCTAGCGGGGGGGCGAAATACGCAGTATTTT	TRBV20-1	TRBJ2-3	TRBD2	few
CASSLRGQISPYTF	TGTGCCAGCAGCTTACGAGGACAGATTTCCCCTTACACCTTC	TRBV7-9	TRBJ1-2	NA	many
CASSLTNEKLFF	TGTGCCAGCAGCTTGACTAATGAAAAACTGTTTTTT	TRBV13	TRBJ1-4	NA	few
CASGGGQSGYTF	TGCGCCAGCGGCGGGGGGCAGAGTGGCTACACCTTC	TRBV10-2	TRBJ1-2	NA	many
CASSAGQVNYGYTF	TGTGCCAGCAGTGCGGGACAGGTTAACTATGGCTACACCTTC	TRBV2	TRBJ1-2	TRBD1	few
CASSYDGLSVQTQYF	TGTGCCAGCAGTTACGACGGCTTATCGGTTCAGACCCAGTACTTC	TRBV6-2/TRBV6-3	TRBJ2-5	NA	many
CASSSEGLIRAPLHF	TGTGCCAGCAGCTCAGAGGGGTTGATTCGGGCACCCCTCCACTTT	TRBV7-2	TRBJ1-6	NA	few
CASSILGRAYNEQFF	TGTGCCAGTAGTATATTGGGCAGAGCCTACAATGAGCAGTTCTTC	TRBV19	TRBJ2-1	NA	few
CASSQVRSGANVLTF	TGTGCCAGCAGCCAAGTACGGTCTGGGGCCAACGTCCTGACTTTC	TRBV3-1	TRBJ2-6	NA	NA
CASSQATGKEYTF	TGTGCCAGCAGCCAAGCGACAGGGAAAGAGTACACCTTC	TRBV3-1	TRBJ1-2	TRBD1	NA
CASSKRRGSEPYQPQHF	TGTGCCAGCAGCAAAAGGAGAGGGTCAGAGCCCTATCAGCCCCAGCATTTT	TRBV21-1	TRBJ1-5	NA	NA
CASSYRPGTEFNEQFF	TGCGCCAGCAGCTACAGACCCGGGACAGAGTTTAATGAGCAGTTCTTC	TRBV5-1	TRBJ2-1	TRBD1	many
CACSQDRGGEQYF	TGTGCCTGCAGCCAGGACAGGGGGGGGGAGCAGTACTTC	TRBV7-2	TRBJ2-7	TRBD1	few
CASSLEYSNTEAFF	TGTGCCAGCAGCTTAGAATACTCGAACACTGAAGCTTTCTTT	TRBV7-2	TRBJ1-1	NA	few